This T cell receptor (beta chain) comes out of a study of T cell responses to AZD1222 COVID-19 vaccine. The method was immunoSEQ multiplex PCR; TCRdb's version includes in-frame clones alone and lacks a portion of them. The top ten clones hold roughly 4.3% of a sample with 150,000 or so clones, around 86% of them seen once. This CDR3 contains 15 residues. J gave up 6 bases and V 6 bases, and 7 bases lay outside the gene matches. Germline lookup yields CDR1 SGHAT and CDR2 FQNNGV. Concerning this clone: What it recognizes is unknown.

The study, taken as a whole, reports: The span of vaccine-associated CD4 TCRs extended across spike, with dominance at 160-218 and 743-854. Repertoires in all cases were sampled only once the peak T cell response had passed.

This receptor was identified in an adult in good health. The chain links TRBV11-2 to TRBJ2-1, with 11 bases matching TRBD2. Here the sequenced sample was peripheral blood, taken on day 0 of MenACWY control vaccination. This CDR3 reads CASRPLAGATNEQFF. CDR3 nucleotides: TGTGCCAGCAGACCACTAGCGGGGGCCACCAATGAGCAGTTCTTC. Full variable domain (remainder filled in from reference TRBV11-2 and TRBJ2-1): EAGVAQSPRYKIIEKRQSVAFWCNPISGHATLYWYQQILGQGPKLLIQFQNNGVVDDSQLPKDRFSAERLKGVDSTLKIQPAKLEDSAVYLCASRPLAGATNEQFFGPGTRLTVL.